This T cell receptor beta chain was captured by sequencing in a study of blood T cell repertoires in COVID-19 (dated by TCRdb to 2018 to 2021). Study-level background: Samples from collaborators originated in the United States, Italy and Spain and spanned both the acute and convalescent phases of COVID-19. A freely available public database, intended as a resource for researchers studying the immune response to SARS-CoV-2, is where the repertoires were released. The samples were drawn from the first 160 participants of the ongoing ImmuneRACE study and from some 1,300 subjects provided by 6 global collaborators. Nearly every sample came with metadata listing a de-identified subject ID, COVID-19 status, age in years and sex. Where available, HLA class I and class II types were obtained from metadata supplied by the sample provider rather than from assay-based typing. Subjects who had been exposed to COVID-19, were actively infected with it, or had recovered from it provided the deeply sampled blood TCRbeta repertoires that made up the dataset. The prospective study material was composed of cDNA or gDNA derived from T cells, B-cell-depleted T cells, or PBMCs.

With regard to this clone: Its antigen specificity is not known. Base qualities are not at hand, and no much larger clone is one base apart.

TCRbeta CDR3 regions were amplified from genomic DNA using the immunoSEQ Assay, a bias-controlled multiplex PCR. The source study handled its data this way. The number of nucleated cells in each sample was estimated from the amplification of reference gene primers within the assay. To quantify the absolute abundance of each unique TCRbeta CDR3 rearrangement, sequence reads were collapsed and filtered. For each sample, productive Simpson clonality was calculated as the square root of Simpson's diversity index across productive rearrangements. TCRdb took this table from immuneACCESS and kept in-frame rearrangements with V and J called. Such tables lack part of the clones; where checked against another copy, unresolved V genes explain under half of the gap, and the rest is unexplained. The V and J calls and clone size were taken over from that table, and D and trimming were inferred from the DNA. The sample includes 380,000 or so clones, with roughly 80% observed a single time. Of the sample, more than 0.95% is held by the ten largest clones.

Results and caveats for the whole study, not just this receptor: The quantity of clinical and demographic metadata differed by source and by participant and was supplied without curation.

The collaborating institutions used their own protocols to collect whole blood in K2EDTA tubes. For TCRbeta analysis, collaborator samples were shipped as frozen whole blood, as isolated PBMCs, or as DNA extracted from either sample type. The CDR3 spans 16 residues, from the cysteine through the phenylalanine. Only the CDR3 DNA stays, 48 bases, in frame from base 1. Relative to germline, V is missing 2 bases and J is missing 5 bases, with 11 bases of the junction outside any gene match. Based on the germline V gene, the CDR1 and CDR2 sequences are KGHSH and LQKENI. The chain links TRBV18 with TRBJ2-7; TRBD2 aligns with 8 central bases. Sequenced: peripheral blood. This TCR came from a human donor with acute or convalescent COVID-19. The donor label of this sample is uncertain. The DNA sequence is TGTGCCAGCTCACCAGCCCTAACTAGCGGTCGGGACGAGCAGTACTTC. It codes for CASSPALTSGRDEQYF. Reference TRBV18 and TRBJ2-7 proteins supply the regions before and after the CDR3; the full variable domain is: NAGVMQNPRHLVRRRGQEARLRCSPMKGHSHVYWYRQLPEEGLKFMVYLQKENIIDESGMPKERFSAEFPKEGPSILRIQQVVRGDSAAYFCASSPALTSGRDEQYFGPGTRLTVT.